Listed below are T cell receptor beta chains from one sample, sequenced in a study of cytomegalovirus exposure and HLA in healthy donors. The table came from immunoSEQ multiplex PCR; TCRdb's copy has only in-frame clones and leaves some out. The sample lists some 38,000 clones; 90% to 95% were seen once. The specimen sequenced was PBMCs. Source of these receptors: a man aged 18 to 35 in good health and CMV-seronegative. CDR3s include the opening cysteine and the closing phenylalanine or tryptophan. Each record gives: J gene, D gene, V gene, CDR3 protein. A D gene is named only where the DNA matches it firmly.

>TRBJ2-2|NA|TRBV6-4
CASSDSDRSPGELFF
>TRBJ2-3|TRBD2|TRBV18
CASSLVAGASTDTQYF
>TRBJ2-7|NA|TRBV6-1
CASSRAGRSYEQYF
>TRBJ1-3|NA|TRBV5-4
CASSLGGSLSGNTIYF
>TRBJ1-4|TRBD1|TRBV2
CASSKDRGEEKLFF
>TRBJ1-1|NA|TRBV18
CASSPPQGQNTEAFF
>TRBJ2-1|NA|TRBV5-1
CASSSYNEQFF
>TRBJ2-1|TRBD2|TRBV28
CASSSGLAGTSVF
>TRBJ2-1|NA|TRBV14
CASSQLGDNEQFF
>TRBJ1-1|NA|TRBV6-5
CASSKRTQMNTEAFF
>TRBJ1-2|NA|TRBV28
CASSAPRGFSNYGYTF
>TRBJ2-7|NA|TRBV6-1
CASSEMHSGPIYEQYF
>TRBJ2-5|TRBD1|TRBV6-5
CASSYQQGQETQYF
>TRBJ1-2|TRBD1|TRBV7-8
CASSPYQTGGYGYTF
>TRBJ1-4|TRBD1|TRBV2
CASSDGTEVKKLFF
>TRBJ2-1|TRBD2|TRBV7-2
CASSLSGTRYNEQFF
>TRBJ2-3|NA|TRBV9
CASSVVAESTDTQYF
>TRBJ2-2|NA|TRBV12-5
CASGFFDTGELFF
>TRBJ2-2|TRBD1|TRBV11-2
CASSLVSIQGALSTGELFF
>TRBJ2-3|NA|TRBV6-4
CASSHQVGDTQYF
>TRBJ2-5|TRBD2|TRBV12-5
CASGSGLAGIVQETQYF
>TRBJ2-1|NA|TRBV7-9
CASSLVTTESEQFF
>TRBJ2-3|TRBD2|TRBV30
CAWSTSGGRGTQYF
>TRBJ1-6|NA|TRBV7-6
CASSLAGAGSTSPLHF